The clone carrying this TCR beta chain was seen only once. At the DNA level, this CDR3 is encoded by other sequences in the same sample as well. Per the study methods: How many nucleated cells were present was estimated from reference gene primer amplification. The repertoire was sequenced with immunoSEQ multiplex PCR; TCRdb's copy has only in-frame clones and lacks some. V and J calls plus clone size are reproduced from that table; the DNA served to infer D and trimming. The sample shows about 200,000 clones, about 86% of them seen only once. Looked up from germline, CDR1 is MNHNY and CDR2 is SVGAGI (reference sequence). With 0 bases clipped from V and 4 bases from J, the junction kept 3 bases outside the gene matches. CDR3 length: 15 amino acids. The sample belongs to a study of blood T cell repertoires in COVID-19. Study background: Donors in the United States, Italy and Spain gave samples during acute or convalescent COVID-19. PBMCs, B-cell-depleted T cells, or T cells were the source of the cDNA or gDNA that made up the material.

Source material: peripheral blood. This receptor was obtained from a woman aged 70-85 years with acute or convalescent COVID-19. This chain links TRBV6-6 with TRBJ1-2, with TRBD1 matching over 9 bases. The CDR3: CASSYSADRGYGYTF. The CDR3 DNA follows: TGTGCCAGCAGTTACTCAGCGGACAGGGGCTATGGCTACACCTTC.